The clone carrying this TCR beta chain has a handful of counts. Its antigen is undetermined. The V gene end was trimmed by 6 bases and the J gene end by 6 bases; junction bases not matched to a gene: 4. Germline loops: CDR1 SGHTA, CDR2 FQGNSA. CDR3 size: 14 residues. The data are from a study of OX40 agonist ivuxolimab in advanced cancers. On the study more broadly: The study treated patients with ivuxolimab, an agonistic anti-OX40 (CD134) antibody. Findings and caveats of the study: Among the lowest peripheral clonal expansion occurred in 0.1-3.0 mg/kg partial responders. The study did not work out the antigen specificity of the expanded peripheral T cells.

Data came from immunoSEQ multiplex PCR; TCRdb stores just in-frame clones and leaves some out. The table records under 45,000 clones, 60% to 80% of them present only once. The sequence came from an adult with an advanced solid tumor such as melanoma, head and neck, liver or kidney cancer. Sequencing was performed on CD4+ or CD8+ T cells sorted from blood, taken in a trial of the OX40 agonist ivuxolimab. This chain joins TRBV7-2 and TRBJ2-2; TRBD2 agrees at 10 bases. The CDR3 DNA sequence: TGTGCCAGCAGTCCGAGCGGGAGGGCCGGGGAGCTGTTTTTT. It specifies CASSPSGRAGELFF.